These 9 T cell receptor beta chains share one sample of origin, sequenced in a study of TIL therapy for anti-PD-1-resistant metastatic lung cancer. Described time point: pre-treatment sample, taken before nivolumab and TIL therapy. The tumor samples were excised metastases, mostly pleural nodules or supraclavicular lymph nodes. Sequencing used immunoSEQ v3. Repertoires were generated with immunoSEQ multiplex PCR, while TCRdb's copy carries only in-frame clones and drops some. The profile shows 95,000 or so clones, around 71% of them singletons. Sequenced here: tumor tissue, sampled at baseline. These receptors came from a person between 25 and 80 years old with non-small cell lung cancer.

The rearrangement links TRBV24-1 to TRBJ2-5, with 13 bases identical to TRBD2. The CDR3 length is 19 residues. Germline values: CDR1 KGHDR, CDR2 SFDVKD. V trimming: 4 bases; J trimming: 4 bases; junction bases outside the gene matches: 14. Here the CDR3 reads CATSDRTRTSGGPGETQYF. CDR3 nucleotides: TGTGCCACCAGTGACCGCACCCGGACTAGCGGGGGCCCGGGAGAGACCCAGTACTTC.

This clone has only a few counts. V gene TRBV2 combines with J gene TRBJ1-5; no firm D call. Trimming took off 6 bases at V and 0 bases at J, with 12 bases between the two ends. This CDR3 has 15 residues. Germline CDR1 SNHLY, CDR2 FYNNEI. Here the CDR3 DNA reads TGTGCCAGCAGGGGCCAGTCAAATAGCAATCAGCCCCAGCATTTT. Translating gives CASRGQSNSNQPQHF.

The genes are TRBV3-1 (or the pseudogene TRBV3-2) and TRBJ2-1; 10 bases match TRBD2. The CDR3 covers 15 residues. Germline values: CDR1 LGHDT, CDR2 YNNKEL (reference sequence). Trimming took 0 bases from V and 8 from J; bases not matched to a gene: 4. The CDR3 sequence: CASSQDPSGSHEQFF. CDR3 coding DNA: TGTGCCAGCAGCCAAGATCCTAGCGGGAGCCATGAGCAGTTCTTC.

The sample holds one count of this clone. The CDR3 reads CASSISLNTYNEQFF. For the CDR3, the DNA is TGTGCCAGTAGTATAAGTCTAAACACATACAATGAGCAGTTCTTC. The chain uses TRBV19 and TRBJ2-1; D unclear. CDR3 length: 15 amino acids. Deletions cut 2 bases from V and 4 bases from J, with 12 bases between. Germline CDR1 is LNHDA and CDR2 is SQIVND (reference sequence).

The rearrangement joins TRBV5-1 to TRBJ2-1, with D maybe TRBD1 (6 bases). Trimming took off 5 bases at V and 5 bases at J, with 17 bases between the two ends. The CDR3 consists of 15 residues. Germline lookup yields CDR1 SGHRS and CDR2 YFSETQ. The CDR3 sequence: CASSWDRQVNNEQFF. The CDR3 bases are TGCGCCAGCAGTTGGGACCGACAGGTTAACAATGAGCAGTTCTTC.

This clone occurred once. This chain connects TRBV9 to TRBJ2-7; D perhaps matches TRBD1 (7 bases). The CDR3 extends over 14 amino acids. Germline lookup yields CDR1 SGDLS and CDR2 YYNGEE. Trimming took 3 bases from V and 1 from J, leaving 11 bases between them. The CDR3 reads CASSAQGTSYEQYF. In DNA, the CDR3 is TGTGCCAGCAGCGCACAGGGGACTTCCTACGAGCAGTACTTC.

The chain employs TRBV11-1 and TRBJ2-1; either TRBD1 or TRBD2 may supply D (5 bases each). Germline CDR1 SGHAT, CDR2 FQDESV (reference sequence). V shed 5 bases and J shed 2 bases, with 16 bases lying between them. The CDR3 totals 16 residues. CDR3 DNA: TGTGCCAGCAGCCTAGGGGTAGCGCCTACCTACAATGAGCAGTTCTTC. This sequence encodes CASSLGVAPTYNEQFF.

CDR3 sequence: CASSQLDRAGNTIYF. The CDR3 coding sequence is TGTGCCAGCAGCCAACTAGACAGGGCTGGAAACACCATATATTTT. The J gene is TRBJ1-3, the V gene TRBV4-2, with 7 bases lining up with TRBD1. Trimming took 2 bases from V and 2 from J; bases not matched to a gene: 3. The CDR3 is made up of 15 amino acids. CDR1 LGHNA and CDR2 YNFKEQ come from the germline V gene.

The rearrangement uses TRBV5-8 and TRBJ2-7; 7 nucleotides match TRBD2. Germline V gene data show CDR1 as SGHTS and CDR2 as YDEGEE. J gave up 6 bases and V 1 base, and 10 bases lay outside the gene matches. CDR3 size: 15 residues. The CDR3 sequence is CASSLHEAGVREQYF. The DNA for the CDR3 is TGTGCCAGCAGCTTGCATGAGGCGGGAGTACGCGAGCAGTACTTC.